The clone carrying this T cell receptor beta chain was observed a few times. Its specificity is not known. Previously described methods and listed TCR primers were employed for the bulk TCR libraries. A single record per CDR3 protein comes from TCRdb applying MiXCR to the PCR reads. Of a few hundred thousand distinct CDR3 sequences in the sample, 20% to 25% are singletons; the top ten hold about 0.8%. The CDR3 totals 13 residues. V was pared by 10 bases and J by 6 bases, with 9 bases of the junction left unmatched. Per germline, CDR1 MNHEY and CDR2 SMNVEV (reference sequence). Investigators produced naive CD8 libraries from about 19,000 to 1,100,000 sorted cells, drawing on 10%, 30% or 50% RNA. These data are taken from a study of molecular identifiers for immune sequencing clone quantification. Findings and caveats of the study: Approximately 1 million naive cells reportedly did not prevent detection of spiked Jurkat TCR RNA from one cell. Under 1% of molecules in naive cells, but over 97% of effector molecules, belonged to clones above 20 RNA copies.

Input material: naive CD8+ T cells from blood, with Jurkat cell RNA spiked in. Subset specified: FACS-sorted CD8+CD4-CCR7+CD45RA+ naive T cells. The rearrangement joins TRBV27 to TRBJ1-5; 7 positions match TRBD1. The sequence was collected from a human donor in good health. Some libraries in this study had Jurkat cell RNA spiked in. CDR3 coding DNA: TGTGCCACCGCACAGGGGTCCGGTCAGCCCCAGCATTTT. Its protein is CATAQGSGQPQHF.